The T cell receptor beta chain under discussion was sequenced for a study of blood T cell repertoires in COVID-19. Study overall: PBMCs, B-cell-depleted T cells, or T cells were the source of the cDNA or gDNA that made up the material.

Profiled with immunoSEQ multiplex PCR; TCRdb holds only in-frame clones, not every one. The table lists approximately 40,000 clones, around 77% of them singletons, with 38% in the top ten. Per the germline V gene, CDR1 is SEHNR and CDR2 is FQNEAQ (reference sequence). Trimming shortened V by 5 bases and J by 1 base, and 14 bases separated the two germline ends. This CDR3 spans 15 amino acids. The chain employs TRBV7-9 and TRBJ1-1; D gene ambiguous. The origin of this receptor is a man older than 75 with active or convalescent COVID-19. The sequenced sample consisted of peripheral blood. The CDR3 spells CASSTARSRNTEAFF. The CDR3, as DNA: TGTGCCAGCAGCACCGCCAGAAGTCGGAACACTGAAGCTTTCTTT.